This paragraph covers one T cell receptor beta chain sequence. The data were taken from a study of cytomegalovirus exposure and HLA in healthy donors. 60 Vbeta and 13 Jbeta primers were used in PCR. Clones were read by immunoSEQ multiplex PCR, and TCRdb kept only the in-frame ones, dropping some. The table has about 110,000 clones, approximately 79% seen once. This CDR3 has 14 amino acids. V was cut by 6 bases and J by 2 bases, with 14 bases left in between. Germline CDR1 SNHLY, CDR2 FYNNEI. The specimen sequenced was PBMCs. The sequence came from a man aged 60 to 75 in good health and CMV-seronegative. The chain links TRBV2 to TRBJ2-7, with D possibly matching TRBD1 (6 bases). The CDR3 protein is CASRGQGPTYEQYF. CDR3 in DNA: TGTGCCAGCAGGGGGCAGGGGCCGACCTACGAGCAGTACTTC.